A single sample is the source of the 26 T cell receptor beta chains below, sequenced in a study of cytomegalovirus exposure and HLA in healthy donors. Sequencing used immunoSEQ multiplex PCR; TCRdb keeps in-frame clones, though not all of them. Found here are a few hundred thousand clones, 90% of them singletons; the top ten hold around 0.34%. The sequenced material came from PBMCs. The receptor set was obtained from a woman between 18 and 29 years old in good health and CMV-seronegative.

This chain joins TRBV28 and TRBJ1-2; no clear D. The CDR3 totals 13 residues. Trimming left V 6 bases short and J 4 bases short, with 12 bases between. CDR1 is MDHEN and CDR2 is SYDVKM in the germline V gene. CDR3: CASRGPNSYGYTF. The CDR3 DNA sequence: TGTGCCAGCAGGGGCCCGAACTCCTATGGCTACACCTTC.

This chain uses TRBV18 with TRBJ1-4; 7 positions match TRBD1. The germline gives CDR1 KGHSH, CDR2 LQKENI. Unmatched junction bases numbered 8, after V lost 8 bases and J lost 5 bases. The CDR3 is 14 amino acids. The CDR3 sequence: CASTRQGSNEKLFF. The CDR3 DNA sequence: TGTGCCAGCACCCGACAGGGCTCCAATGAAAAACTGTTTTTT.

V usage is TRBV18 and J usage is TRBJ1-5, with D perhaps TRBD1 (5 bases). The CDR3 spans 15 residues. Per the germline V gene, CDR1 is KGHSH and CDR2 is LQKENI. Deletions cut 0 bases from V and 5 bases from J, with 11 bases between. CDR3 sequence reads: CASSPPGQDDQPQHF. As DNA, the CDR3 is TGTGCCAGCTCACCACCGGGGCAGGATGATCAGCCCCAGCATTTT. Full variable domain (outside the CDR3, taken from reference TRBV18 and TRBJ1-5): NAGVMQNPRHLVRRRGQEARLRCSPMKGHSHVYWYRQLPEEGLKFMVYLQKENIIDESGMPKERFSAEFPKEGPSILRIQQVVRGDSAAYFCASSPPGQDDQPQHFGDGTRLSIL.

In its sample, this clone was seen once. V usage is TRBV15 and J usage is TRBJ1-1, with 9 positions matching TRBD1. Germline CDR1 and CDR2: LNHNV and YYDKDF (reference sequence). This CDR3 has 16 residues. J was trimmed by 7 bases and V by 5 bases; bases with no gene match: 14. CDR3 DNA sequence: TGTGCCACCAGCTTGGATCCGGGACAGGGATGGGGTGAAGCTTTCTTT. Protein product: CATSLDPGQGWGEAFF.

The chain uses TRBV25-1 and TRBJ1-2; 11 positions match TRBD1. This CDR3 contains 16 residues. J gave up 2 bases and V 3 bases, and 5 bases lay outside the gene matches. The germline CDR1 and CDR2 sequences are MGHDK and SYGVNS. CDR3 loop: CASSDLGTGGNYGYTF. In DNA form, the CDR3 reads TGTGCCAGCAGTGATTTAGGGACAGGGGGGAACTATGGCTACACCTTC.

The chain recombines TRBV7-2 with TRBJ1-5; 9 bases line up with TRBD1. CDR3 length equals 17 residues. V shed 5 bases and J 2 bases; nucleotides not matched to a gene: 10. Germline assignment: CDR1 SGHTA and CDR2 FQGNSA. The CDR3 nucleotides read TGTGCCAGCAGCAAACGGACAGGGGACTACCGCAATCAGCCCCAGCATTTT. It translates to CASSKRTGDYRNQPQHF.

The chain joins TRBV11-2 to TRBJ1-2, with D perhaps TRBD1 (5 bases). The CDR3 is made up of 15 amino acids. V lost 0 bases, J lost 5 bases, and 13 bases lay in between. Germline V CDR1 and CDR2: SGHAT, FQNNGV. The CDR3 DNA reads TGTGCCAGCAGCTTAGATCGGCGGGGCGAATATGGCTACACCTTC. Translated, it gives CASSLDRRGEYGYTF.

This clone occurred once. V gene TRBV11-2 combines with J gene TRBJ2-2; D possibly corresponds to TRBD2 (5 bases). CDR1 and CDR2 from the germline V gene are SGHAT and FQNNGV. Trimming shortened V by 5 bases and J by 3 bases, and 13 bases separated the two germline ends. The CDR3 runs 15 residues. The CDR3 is CASSPRTAYTGELFF. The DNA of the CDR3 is TGTGCCAGCAGCCCGCGGACTGCTTACACCGGGGAGCTGTTTTTT.

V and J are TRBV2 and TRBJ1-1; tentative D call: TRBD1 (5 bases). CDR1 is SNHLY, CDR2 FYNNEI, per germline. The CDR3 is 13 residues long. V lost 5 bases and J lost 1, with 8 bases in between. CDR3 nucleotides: TGTGCCAGCAGTCGGACACAGAACACTGAAGCTTTCTTT. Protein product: CASSRTQNTEAFF. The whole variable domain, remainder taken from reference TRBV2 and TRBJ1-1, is EPEVTQTPSHQVTQMGQEVILRCVPISNHLYFYWYRQILGQKVEFLVSFYNNEISEKSEIFDDQFSVERPDGSNFTLKIRSTKLEDSAMYFCASSRTQNTEAFFGQGTRLTVV.

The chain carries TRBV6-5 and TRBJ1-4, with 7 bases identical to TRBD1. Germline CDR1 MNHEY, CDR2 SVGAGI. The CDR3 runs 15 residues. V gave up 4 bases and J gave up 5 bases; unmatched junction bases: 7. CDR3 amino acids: CASSSTGVGNEKLFF. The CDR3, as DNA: TGTGCCAGCAGTTCCACAGGGGTGGGAAATGAAAAACTGTTTTTT.

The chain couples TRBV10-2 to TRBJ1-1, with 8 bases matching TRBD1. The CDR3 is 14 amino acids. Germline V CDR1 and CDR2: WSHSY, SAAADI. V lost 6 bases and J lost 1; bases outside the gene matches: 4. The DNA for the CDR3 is TGCGCCAGCAGGGCGGGACAGGAGAACACTGAAGCTTTCTTT. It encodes CASRAGQENTEAFF.

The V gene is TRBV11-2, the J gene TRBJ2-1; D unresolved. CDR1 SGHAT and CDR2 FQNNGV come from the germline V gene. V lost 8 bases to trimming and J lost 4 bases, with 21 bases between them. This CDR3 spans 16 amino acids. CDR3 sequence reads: CASQTLSAGKYNEQFF. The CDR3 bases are TGTGCCAGCCAAACCCTCTCGGCAGGAAAATACAATGAGCAGTTCTTC.

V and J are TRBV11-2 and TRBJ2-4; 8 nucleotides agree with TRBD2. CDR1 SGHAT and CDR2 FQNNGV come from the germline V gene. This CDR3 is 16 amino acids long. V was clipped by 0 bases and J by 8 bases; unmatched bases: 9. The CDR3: CASSLDPGGWMHIQYF. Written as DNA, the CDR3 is TGTGCCAGCAGCTTAGATCCGGGAGGGTGGATGCACATTCAGTACTTC.

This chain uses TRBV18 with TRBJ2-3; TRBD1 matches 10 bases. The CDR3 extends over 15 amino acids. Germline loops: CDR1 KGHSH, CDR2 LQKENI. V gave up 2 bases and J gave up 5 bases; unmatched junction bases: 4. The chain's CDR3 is CASSPLGTGEDTQYF. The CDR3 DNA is TGTGCCAGCTCACCATTAGGGACAGGGGAAGATACGCAGTATTTT.

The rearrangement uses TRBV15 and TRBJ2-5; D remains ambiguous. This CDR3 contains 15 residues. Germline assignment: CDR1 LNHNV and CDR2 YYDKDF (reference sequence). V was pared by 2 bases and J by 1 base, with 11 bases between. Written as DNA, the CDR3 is TGTGCCACCAGCAGAAACCCGCGCGCCCAAGAGACCCAGTACTTC. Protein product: CATSRNPRAQETQYF.

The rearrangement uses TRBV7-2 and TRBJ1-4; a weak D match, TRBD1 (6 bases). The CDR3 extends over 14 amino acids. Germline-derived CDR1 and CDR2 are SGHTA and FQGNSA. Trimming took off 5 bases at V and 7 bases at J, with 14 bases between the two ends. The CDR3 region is CASSLWQGGEKLFF. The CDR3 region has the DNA TGTGCCAGCAGCCTATGGCAAGGGGGTGAAAAACTGTTTTTT.

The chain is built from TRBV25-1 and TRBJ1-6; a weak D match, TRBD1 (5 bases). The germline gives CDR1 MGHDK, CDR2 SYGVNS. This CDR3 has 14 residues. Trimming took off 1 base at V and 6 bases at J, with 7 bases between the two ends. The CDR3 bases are TGTGCCAGCAGTGAATGGGACTTTAATTCACCCCTCCACTTT. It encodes CASSEWDFNSPLHF.

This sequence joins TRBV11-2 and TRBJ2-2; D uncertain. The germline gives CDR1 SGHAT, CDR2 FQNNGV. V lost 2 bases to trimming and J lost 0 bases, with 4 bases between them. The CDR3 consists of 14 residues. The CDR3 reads CASSLLSNTGELFF. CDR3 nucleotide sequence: TGTGCCAGCAGCTTACTTTCGAACACCGGGGAGCTGTTTTTT.

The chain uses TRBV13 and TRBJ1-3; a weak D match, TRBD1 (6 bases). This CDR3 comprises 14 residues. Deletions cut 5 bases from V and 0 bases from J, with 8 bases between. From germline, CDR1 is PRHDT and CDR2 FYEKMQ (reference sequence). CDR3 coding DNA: TGTGCCAGCAGCGGGGGCGGCTCTGGAAACACCATATATTTT. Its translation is CASSGGGSGNTIYF.

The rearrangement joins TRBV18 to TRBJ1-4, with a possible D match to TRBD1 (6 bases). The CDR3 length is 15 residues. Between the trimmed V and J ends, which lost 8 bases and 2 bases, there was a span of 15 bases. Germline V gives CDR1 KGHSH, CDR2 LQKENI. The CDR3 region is CASTSQGSTNEKLFF. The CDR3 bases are TGTGCCAGCACCTCTCAGGGGAGTACTAATGAAAAACTGTTTTTT.

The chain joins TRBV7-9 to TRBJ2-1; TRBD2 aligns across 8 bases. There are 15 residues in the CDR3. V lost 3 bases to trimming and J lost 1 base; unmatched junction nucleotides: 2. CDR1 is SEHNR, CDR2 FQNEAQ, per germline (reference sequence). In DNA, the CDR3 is TGTGCCAGCAGCTTGGGACTAGTTTCCTACAATGAGCAGTTCTTC. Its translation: CASSLGLVSYNEQFF.

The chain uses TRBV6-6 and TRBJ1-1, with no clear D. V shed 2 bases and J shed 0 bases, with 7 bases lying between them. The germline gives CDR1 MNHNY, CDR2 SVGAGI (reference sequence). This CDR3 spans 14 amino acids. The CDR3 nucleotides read TGTGCCAGCAGTTACACAGCCATGAACACTGAAGCTTTCTTT. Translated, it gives CASSYTAMNTEAFF.

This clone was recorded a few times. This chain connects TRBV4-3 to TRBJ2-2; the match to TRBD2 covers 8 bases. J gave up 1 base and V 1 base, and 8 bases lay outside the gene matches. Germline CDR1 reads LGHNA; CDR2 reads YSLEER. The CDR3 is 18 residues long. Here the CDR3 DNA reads TGCGCCAGCAGCCAAGGCCCAGCGGGGGTGATGAACACCGGGGAGCTGTTTTTT. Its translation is CASSQGPAGVMNTGELFF.

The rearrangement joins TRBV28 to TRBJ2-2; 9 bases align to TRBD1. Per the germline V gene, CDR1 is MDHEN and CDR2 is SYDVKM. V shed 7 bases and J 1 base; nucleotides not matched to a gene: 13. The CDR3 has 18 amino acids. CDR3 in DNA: TGTGCCAGCATCCACCCCCCGTGGGGACAGGGGAACACCGGGGAGCTGTTTTTT. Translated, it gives CASIHPPWGQGNTGELFF.

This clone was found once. The CDR3 is CASSGGQGAQETQYF. For the CDR3, the DNA is TGTGCCAGCAGCGGGGGACAGGGGGCCCAAGAGACCCAGTACTTC. This chain connects TRBV7-6 to TRBJ2-5; 12 bases agree with TRBD1. The CDR3 loop spans 15 amino acids. V lost 5 bases, J lost 1 base, and 2 bases stayed unmatched. Germline CDR1 reads SGHVS; CDR2 reads FNYEAQ. The full variable domain, in which reference TRBV7-6 and TRBJ2-5 provide the parts outside the CDR3, is GAGVSQSPRYKVTKRGQDVALRCDPISGHVSLYWYRQALGQGPEFLTYFNYEAQQDKSGLPNDRFSAERPEGSISTLTIQRTEQRDSAMYRCASSGGQGAQETQYFGPGTRLLVL.

The CDR3 loop reads CASSRDRGLGEAFF. The CDR3 DNA sequence: TGTGCCAGCAGCCGAGACAGGGGGCTAGGTGAAGCTTTCTTT. The chain is built from TRBV5-5 and TRBJ1-1, with 10 bases that match TRBD1. Trimming cost V 4 bases and J 7 bases; bases outside gene matches: 7. CDR1 and CDR2 (germline): SGHKS, YYEKEE (reference sequence). CDR3 length: 14 amino acids.